This T cell receptor beta chain was sequenced in a study of cytotoxic CD8 clonotypes in ibrutinib-treated CLL. Sequencing used immunoSEQ multiplex PCR; TCRdb keeps in-frame clones, though not all of them. The sample records some 150,000 clones, about 84% being singletons. Note on this clone: Its antigen is unknown.

Findings of the study overall: Measured clonality at baseline was greater than in age-matched healthy donors and tracked with circulating CD8+ T-cell counts.

The CDR3 sequence is 15 residues long. Trimming shortened V by 0 bases and J by 4 bases, and 12 bases separated the two germline ends. CDR1 is PRHDT and CDR2 is FYEKMQ in the germline V gene (reference sequence). The sequenced sample was PBMCs, obtained after 36 months of ibrutinib treatment. This TCR derives from a human donor with chronic lymphocytic leukemia. The chain carries TRBV13 and TRBJ1-1; a weak D match, TRBD1 (5 bases). This chain's CDR3 is CASSLGRGIGTEAFF. CDR3 bases: TGTGCCAGCAGCTTAGGTAGGGGTATCGGCACTGAAGCTTTCTTT.